The rows below give T cell receptor beta chains drawn from one sample of a study of blood T cell repertoires in COVID-19. Measured with immunoSEQ multiplex PCR; TCRdb has only the in-frame clones, and not every one. This sample carries 80,000 to 130,000 clones, roughly nine tenths of them seen once, and the ten largest clones take around 0.94%. Material for sequencing was peripheral blood. Source of these receptors: a man aged 55 to 70 with acute or convalescent COVID-19. The CDR3 runs from the conserved cysteine through the conserved F or W. D genes are given only for firm matches. Clone sizes are given selectively: once, few, many, or a class where the clone is expanded.

V gene: TRBV27; clone size: .; D gene: TRBD1; J gene: TRBJ2-7; CDR3 DNA: TGTGCCAGCAGTTCAGGGGGACAGGGGGCCTACGAGCAGTACTTC; CDR3 protein: CASSSGGQGAYEQYF
V gene: TRBV5-1; clone size: .; D gene: .; J gene: TRBJ2-1; CDR3 DNA: TGCGCCAGCAGCTTGCCTGGAGCCGATGAGCAGTTCTTC; CDR3 protein: CASSLPGADEQFF
V gene: TRBV30; clone size: .; D gene: TRBD1; J gene: TRBJ1-5; CDR3 DNA: TGTGCCTGGAGCGTGACAGGGATTAGCAATCAGCCCCAGCATTTT; CDR3 protein: CAWSVTGISNQPQHF
V gene: TRBV2; clone size: .; D gene: .; J gene: TRBJ1-6; CDR3 DNA: TGTGCCAGCAGTTTTCAGGGAACGAGCTCCTATAATTCACCCCTCCACTTT; CDR3 protein: CASSFQGTSSYNSPLHF
V gene: TRBV7-3; clone size: .; D gene: .; J gene: TRBJ1-1; CDR3 DNA: TGTGCCAGCAGCCCTAACGCGGGGACTGAAGCTTTCTTT; CDR3 protein: CASSPNAGTEAFF
V gene: TRBV29-1; clone size: .; D gene: TRBD2; J gene: TRBJ2-2; CDR3 DNA: TGCAGCGTCACTGCAGGACTAGCGAGCGGGGAGCTGTTTTTT; CDR3 protein: CSVTAGLASGELFF
V gene: TRBV27; clone size: .; D gene: .; J gene: TRBJ1-1; CDR3 DNA: TGTGCCAGCAGTTGGGGGGGCCGGACGAACACTGAAGCTTTCTTT; CDR3 protein: CASSWGGRTNTEAFF
V gene: TRBV19; clone size: .; D gene: .; J gene: TRBJ1-4; CDR3 DNA: TGTGCCAGTAGTATAGGTCGGCAGGGAAATGAAAAACTGTTTTTT; CDR3 protein: CASSIGRQGNEKLFF
V gene: TRBV28; clone size: .; D gene: TRBD2; J gene: TRBJ2-1; CDR3 DNA: TGTGCCAGCACCTGGAGGGCTAGCGGCAGAGCGGCCGGCAATGAGCAGTTCTTC; CDR3 protein: CASTWRASGRAAGNEQFF
V gene: TRBV11-3; clone size: .; D gene: TRBD2; J gene: TRBJ2-5; CDR3 DNA: TGTGCCAGCAGCACGGGCGCGGGAGGGGATGTGGAGACCCAGTACTTC; CDR3 protein: CASSTGAGGDVETQYF
V gene: TRBV5-1; clone size: .; D gene: .; J gene: TRBJ1-6; CDR3 DNA: TGCGCCAGCAGCTTTCCAGATAATAATTCACCCCTCCACTTT; CDR3 protein: CASSFPDNNSPLHF
V gene: TRBV29-1; clone size: .; D gene: TRBD2; J gene: TRBJ2-1; CDR3 DNA: TGCAGCGTTGAACAGGGACTAGCGAGGGAGCAGTTCTTC; CDR3 protein: CSVEQGLAREQFF
V gene: TRBV6-5; clone size: .; D gene: TRBD1; J gene: TRBJ1-5; CDR3 DNA: TGTGCCAGCGATTGGACAGGGGCGAGCAATCAGCCCCAGCATTTT; CDR3 protein: CASDWTGASNQPQHF
V gene: TRBV27; clone size: .; D gene: .; J gene: TRBJ2-1; CDR3 DNA: TGTGCCACAGGTTCAGGCGTCAATGAGCAGTTCTTC; CDR3 protein: CATGSGVNEQFF
V gene: TRBV3-1/TRBV3-2; clone size: .; D gene: .; J gene: TRBJ1-1; CDR3 DNA: TGTGCCAGCAGCCGGGGCAGCCTACAAGCTTTCTTT; CDR3 protein: CASSRGSLQAFF
V gene: TRBV19; clone size: .; D gene: TRBD1; J gene: TRBJ2-3; CDR3 DNA: TGTGCCAGTAGTCCCGGGACAGACGAAAAGGAGTATTTT; CDR3 protein: CASSPGTDEKEYF
V gene: TRBV5-1; clone size: .; D gene: .; J gene: TRBJ1-1; CDR3 DNA: TGCGCCAGCAGCTTTCTAGACAGAGGCACTGAAGCTTTCTTT; CDR3 protein: CASSFLDRGTEAFF
V gene: TRBV7-2; clone size: .; D gene: TRBD1; J gene: TRBJ1-5; CDR3 DNA: TGTGCCAGCAGCTTAGCGACAGGGCGCAATCAGCCCCAGCATTTT; CDR3 protein: CASSLATGRNQPQHF
V gene: TRBV4-1; clone size: .; D gene: TRBD1; J gene: TRBJ1-5; CDR3 DNA: TGCGCCAGCAGCCAAGATCGGGCAGGGGGCACTCAGCCCCAGCATTTT; CDR3 protein: CASSQDRAGGTQPQHF
V gene: TRBV21-1; clone size: .; D gene: .; J gene: TRBJ2-1; CDR3 DNA: TGTGCCAGCAGCGATAAGGACAGGGAGACTTACAATGAGCAGTTCTTC; CDR3 protein: CASSDKDRETYNEQFF
V gene: TRBV13; clone size: .; D gene: TRBD1; J gene: TRBJ1-2; CDR3 DNA: TGTGCCAGCAGCTTAGGCCTAAGGGGGAACAGGGGCGGCTATGGCTACACCTTC; CDR3 protein: CASSLGLRGNRGGYGYTF
V gene: TRBV24-1; clone size: .; D gene: .; J gene: TRBJ2-1; CDR3 DNA: TGTGCCACCAGTGATTCATGGAAGCGGGCCTCGGGGGATGAGCAGTTCTTC; CDR3 protein: CATSDSWKRASGDEQFF
V gene: TRBV3-1/TRBV3-2; clone size: .; D gene: TRBD2; J gene: TRBJ2-3; CDR3 DNA: TGTGCCAGCAGCCCCATAACCACGACTAGCGGGACCGGGACCTCTGGCACAGATACGCAGTATTTT; CDR3 protein: CASSPITTTSGTGTSGTDTQYF
V gene: TRBV19; clone size: .; D gene: TRBD2; J gene: TRBJ2-1; CDR3 DNA: TGTGCCAGTAGTGTGACTAGCGGGGGCTCATTGGGGTCCTACAATGAGCAGTTCTTC; CDR3 protein: CASSVTSGGSLGSYNEQFF
V gene: TRBV28; clone size: .; D gene: TRBD1; J gene: TRBJ1-5; CDR3 DNA: TGTGCCAGCAGCCCCATAGGAGGGGGCGGGAATCAGCCCCAGCATTTT; CDR3 protein: CASSPIGGGGNQPQHF
V gene: TRBV11-3; clone size: .; D gene: TRBD2; J gene: TRBJ2-3; CDR3 DNA: TGTGCCAGCAGCCCCGGGGGCGGGAGGAGCACAGATACGCAGTATTTT; CDR3 protein: CASSPGGGRSTDTQYF
V gene: TRBV18; clone size: .; D gene: TRBD2; J gene: TRBJ2-1; CDR3 DNA: TGTGCCAGCCAGGCCCTTCCTAGCGGTCTGGATAATGAGCAGTTCTTC; CDR3 protein: CASQALPSGLDNEQFF
V gene: TRBV4-2; clone size: .; D gene: .; J gene: TRBJ1-5; CDR3 DNA: TGTGCCAGCAGCCAAGGGGGAGCAGGGGCAAATCAGCCCCAGCATTTT; CDR3 protein: CASSQGGAGANQPQHF
V gene: TRBV19; clone size: .; D gene: TRBD2; J gene: TRBJ2-1; CDR3 DNA: TGTGCCAGCGTGGGACTAGCGGGAGTCGGCAATGAGCAGTTCTTC; CDR3 protein: CASVGLAGVGNEQFF
V gene: TRBV3-1/TRBV3-2; clone size: .; D gene: TRBD2; J gene: TRBJ2-1; CDR3 DNA: TGTGCCAGCAGACCGAATTACTTAATTCTAGCGGGAGGAAACAATGAGCAGTTCTTC; CDR3 protein: CASRPNYLILAGGNNEQFF
V gene: TRBV10-3; clone size: .; D gene: .; J gene: TRBJ1-2; CDR3 DNA: TGTGCCATCAGTTTTGGCCACAGGGATGGCTACACCTTC; CDR3 protein: CAISFGHRDGYTF
V gene: TRBV6-5; clone size: .; D gene: TRBD1; J gene: TRBJ1-1; CDR3 DNA: TGTGCCTCGTCTCCCAGGGGGCTCACTGAAGCTTTCTTT; CDR3 protein: CASSPRGLTEAFF
V gene: TRBV6-4; clone size: .; D gene: .; J gene: TRBJ2-1; CDR3 DNA: TGTGCCAGCAGTCCCCAGGGGGGCTACAATGAGCAGTTCTTC; CDR3 protein: CASSPQGGYNEQFF
V gene: TRBV28; clone size: .; D gene: .; J gene: TRBJ2-1; CDR3 DNA: TGTGCCAGCAGTTTAGGTCCGGCCTGGGGCGACAATGAGCAGTTCTTC; CDR3 protein: CASSLGPAWGDNEQFF
V gene: TRBV27; clone size: .; D gene: TRBD1; J gene: TRBJ1-1; CDR3 DNA: TGTGCCAGCAGTCCCGTGACAGGGACCCTGAGCACTGAAGCTTTCTTT; CDR3 protein: CASSPVTGTLSTEAFF
V gene: TRBV6-2/TRBV6-3; clone size: .; D gene: TRBD2; J gene: TRBJ2-2; CDR3 DNA: TGTGCCAGCAGTCGACTAGCGGGAGCCACCGGGGAGCTGTTTTTT; CDR3 protein: CASSRLAGATGELFF
V gene: TRBV7-9; clone size: few; D gene: TRBD1; J gene: TRBJ1-4; CDR3 DNA: TGTGCCAGCAGCACCACTCAGGGGGTTGAAAAACTGTTTTTT; CDR3 protein: CASSTTQGVEKLFF
V gene: TRBV29-1; clone size: .; D gene: TRBD2; J gene: TRBJ2-1; CDR3 DNA: TGCAGCGTAGGACTAGCGGGAGTCGAGCAGTTCTTC; CDR3 protein: CSVGLAGVEQFF
V gene: TRBV9; clone size: few; D gene: TRBD1; J gene: TRBJ2-1; CDR3 DNA: TGTGCCAGCAGCCTAGGGGACAGGGTAAGCTACAATGAGCAGTTCTTC; CDR3 protein: CASSLGDRVSYNEQFF
V gene: TRBV4-1; clone size: .; D gene: .; J gene: TRBJ1-3; CDR3 DNA: TGCGCCAGCAGCCATATAGGGGGTGCTGGAAACACCATATATTTT; CDR3 protein: CASSHIGGAGNTIYF
V gene: TRBV2; clone size: .; D gene: TRBD2; J gene: TRBJ2-1; CDR3 DNA: TGTGCCAGCAGTGAAGAGTTAGCGGGAGTCAATGAGCAGTTCTTC; CDR3 protein: CASSEELAGVNEQFF
V gene: TRBV3-1/TRBV3-2; clone size: once; D gene: .; J gene: TRBJ2-7; CDR3 DNA: TGTGCCAGCAGCCAAGGAAGGACAACACTCTACGAGCAGTACTTC; CDR3 protein: CASSQGRTTLYEQYF
V gene: TRBV19; clone size: .; D gene: TRBD1; J gene: TRBJ2-5; CDR3 DNA: TGTGCCAGTAGTAGCAGGGGGCGAGAGACCCAGTACTTC; CDR3 protein: CASSSRGRETQYF
V gene: TRBV27; clone size: .; D gene: TRBD1; J gene: TRBJ1-6; CDR3 DNA: TGTGCCAGCAGTTATACCCCAGGGGGTTCGGATAATTCACCCCTCCACTTT; CDR3 protein: CASSYTPGGSDNSPLHF
V gene: TRBV30; clone size: .; D gene: .; J gene: TRBJ1-6; CDR3 DNA: TGTGCCTGGAGTTCTCAGGGATCCGATTCACCCCTCCACTTT; CDR3 protein: CAWSSQGSDSPLHF
V gene: TRBV15; clone size: .; D gene: TRBD1; J gene: TRBJ1-6; CDR3 DNA: TGTGCCACCAGCAGAGCAGTCGGGACAGCCAAGGGGGCCCTCCACTTT; CDR3 protein: CATSRAVGTAKGALHF
V gene: TRBV7-8; clone size: .; D gene: .; J gene: TRBJ2-1; CDR3 DNA: TGTGCCAGCAGCCCCGTTCCGGGGAACAATGAGCAGTTCTTC; CDR3 protein: CASSPVPGNNEQFF
V gene: TRBV28; clone size: .; D gene: .; J gene: TRBJ1-5; CDR3 DNA: TGTGCCAGCAGTTTAGCTACAGGGATAAGCAATCAGCCCCAGCATTTT; CDR3 protein: CASSLATGISNQPQHF
V gene: TRBV19; clone size: .; D gene: TRBD2; J gene: TRBJ2-5; CDR3 DNA: TGTGCCGCCTCCCTAGCGGGGGGGGAGACCCAGTACTTC; CDR3 protein: CAASLAGGETQYF
V gene: TRBV4-2; clone size: .; D gene: TRBD1; J gene: TRBJ2-2; CDR3 DNA: TGTGCCAGCAGCCTCAATGACAGGGGGAACACCGGGGAGCTGTTTTTT; CDR3 protein: CASSLNDRGNTGELFF
V gene: TRBV19; clone size: .; D gene: TRBD1; J gene: TRBJ1-5; CDR3 DNA: TGTGCCAGTAGTACGACCGCGGGACAGGGTAATCAGCCCCAGCATTTT; CDR3 protein: CASSTTAGQGNQPQHF